This paragraph reports one T cell receptor beta chain. Its matching antigen is unknown. This specimen comes from a study of CD8+ T cells in alopecia areata. As for the study in general: Treated patients were given oral tofacitinib, which was dosed at 5 to 10 mg twice daily. It was 6 to 18 months of tofacitinib, and then there were 6 months off drug.

Study-wide results and caveats: Relative to normal scalp, lesional scalp, especially alopecia totalis/universalis, showed higher clonality.

Extraction of RNA preceded its reverse transcription into cDNA, which served as the sequencing template. Profiling relied on immunoSEQ multiplex PCR, and the TCRdb table lists in-frame clones only, not all of them. The sample lists roughly 200,000 clones, almost 65% occurring once. T lymphocytes (CD4+ and CD8+) were sorted from PBMCs. Germline lookup yields CDR1 SGHRS and CDR2 YFSETQ. V lost 0 bases and J lost 4, with 4 bases in between. The CDR3 sequence is 13 residues long. The source is a human donor with alopecia areata. The specimen was CD4+ T cells sorted from blood, collected at week 0. The chain recombines TRBV5-1 with TRBJ2-2; no clear D gene. This CDR3 reads CASSLDGTGELFF. The CDR3 nucleotides read TGCGCCAGCAGCTTGGACGGCACCGGGGAGCTGTTTTTT.